Following are 24 T cell receptor beta chains from one sample sequenced in a study of CD8 T cells in ankylosing spondylitis. Each CDR3 protein is one row after TCRdb ran MiXCR on the 5' RACE reads. Counted here are some 270,000 distinct CDR3 sequences, 18% occurring once; the ten biggest clones make up under 40%. The sequenced sample was blood, either unsorted or a sorted T cell fraction (not recorded which). These receptors all come from a male donor with ankylosing spondylitis or in good health (not recorded which).

This clonotype has more than one count but fewer than ten. This sequence joins TRBV27 and TRBJ2-7; 7 bases are a match to TRBD2. The CDR3 has 15 amino acids. The V gene end was trimmed by 2 bases and the J gene end by 4 bases; junction bases not matched to a gene: 8. Germline CDR1 and CDR2: MNHEY and SMNVEV (reference sequence). CDR3 protein: CASSLMGSSGYEQYF. The CDR3 nucleotides are TGTGCCAGCAGTTTAATGGGGTCTAGCGGTTACGAGCAGTACTTC.

V usage is TRBV4-1 and J usage is TRBJ2-3, with 12 bases matching TRBD2. J lost 4 bases, V lost 4 bases, and 9 bases had no gene match. The CDR3 covers 17 residues. Germline V lookup: CDR1 MGHRA, CDR2 YSYEKL. The CDR3 DNA reads as TGCGCCAGCAGCCTCAGAGCCCTAGCGGGAGGGCCAGATACGCAGTATTTT. Its translation: CASSLRALAGGPDTQYF.

This chain links TRBV7-8 with TRBJ2-3; 12 bases line up with TRBD2. Unmatched junction bases numbered 4, after V lost 2 bases and J lost 4 bases. Germline CDR1 reads SGHVS; CDR2 reads FQNEAQ. This CDR3 contains 16 residues. Written as DNA, the CDR3 is TGTGCCAGCAGCTTATTAACTAGCGGGAGGTCAGATACGCAGTATTTT. It encodes CASSLLTSGRSDTQYF.

This clonotype turned up a few times. The chain couples TRBV11-1 to TRBJ2-3; 7 bases match TRBD2. CDR1 and CDR2 from the germline V gene are SGHAT and FQDESV (reference sequence). Trimming cost V 0 bases and J 1 base; bases outside gene matches: 10. There are 18 residues in the CDR3. The CDR3 coding sequence is TGTGCCAGCAGCTTAGCGGCGGGAGTGAATAAGGGCACAGATACGCAGTATTTT. Encoded protein: CASSLAAGVNKGTDTQYF. Variable domain in full (rest from reference TRBV11-1 and TRBJ2-3): EAEVAQSPRYKITEKSQAVAFWCDPISGHATLYWYRQILGQGPELLVQFQDESVVDDSQLPKDRFSAERLKGVDSTLKIQPAELGDSAMYLCASSLAAGVNKGTDTQYFGPGTRLTVL.

The chain employs TRBV5-6 and TRBJ1-3, with D hard to call. The V gene's germline CDR1 is SGHDT and CDR2 YYEEEE. This CDR3 comprises 17 residues. V gave up 0 bases and J gave up 0 bases, with 13 bases separating them. The CDR3 loop is CASSLANTGYSGNTIYF. The CDR3 bases are TGTGCCAGCAGCTTGGCCAATACGGGATACTCTGGAAACACCATATATTTT.

This clonotype came up a few times. The V gene is TRBV5-1, the J gene TRBJ2-7; 7 bases map to TRBD1. Germline V gene lookup returns CDR1 SGHRS and CDR2 YFSETQ. The CDR3 sequence is 16 residues long. The V segment lost 3 bases and the J segment 0 bases; nucleotides outside the gene matches: 9. The CDR3 DNA follows: TGCGCCAGCAGCTCGTTACAGGGGATTCTCTCCTACGAGCAGTACTTC. Its protein product is CASSSLQGILSYEQYF.

The gene calls are TRBV11-2 and TRBJ1-2; a possible D gene is TRBD1 (6 bases). Trimming stripped 3 bases from V and 3 bases from J, with 8 bases between. In germline, CDR1 is SGHAT, CDR2 FQNNGV. The CDR3 totals 13 residues. The CDR3, as DNA: TGTGCCAGCAGCTTCGGGGGCGACTATGGCTACACCTTC. It codes for CASSFGGDYGYTF.

This chain connects TRBV4-3 to TRBJ2-3; TRBD2 aligns across 15 bases. V was pared by 3 bases and J by 4 bases, with 5 bases of the junction left unmatched. Per the germline V gene, CDR1 is LGHNA and CDR2 is YSLEER. The CDR3 length is 17 residues. The CDR3 DNA sequence: TGCGCCAGCAGCCATGGACTAGCGGGAGGGCGGGCAGATACGCAGTATTTT. Translation gives CASSHGLAGGRADTQYF.

This clonotype has just a few counts. This rearrangement joins TRBV12-3 or TRBV12-4 to TRBJ1-4, with a possible D match to TRBD1 (5 bases). The V end was cut by 3 bases, the J end by 7 bases, with 24 bases between. The CDR3 has 18 residues. CDR3 loop: CASSFCRQGRPTCEKLFF. CDR3 nucleotides: TGTGCCAGCAGTTTTTGCAGGCAGGGTCGACCTACTTGTGAAAAACTGTTTTTT.

The rearrangement uses TRBV4-1 and TRBJ2-7; D assignment may be TRBD1 or TRBD2 (5 bases each). Germline V CDR1 and CDR2: MGHRA, YSYEKL. V lost 1 base to trimming and J lost 2 bases, with 18 bases between them. This CDR3 comprises 17 residues. CDR3 sequence: CASSQGPTGTHTYEQYF. The CDR3 nucleotides are TGCGCCAGCAGCCAAGGGCCAACCGGGACCCATACCTACGAGCAGTACTTC.

This clonotype showed up just a few times. The chain is built from TRBV5-1 and TRBJ2-7; D call uncertain. Trimming stripped 0 bases from V and 0 bases from J, with 7 bases between. The CDR3 is made up of 14 amino acids. Germline V gene lookup returns CDR1 SGHRS and CDR2 YFSETQ. The CDR3 region is CASSLDTGSYEQYF. In DNA form, the CDR3 reads TGCGCCAGCAGCTTGGACACGGGCTCCTACGAGCAGTACTTC.

This clonotype came up a few times. This chain uses TRBV28 with TRBJ2-4; D assignment may be TRBD1 or TRBD2 (5 bases each). From germline, CDR1 is MDHEN and CDR2 SYDVKM. The V and J ends lost 6 bases and 1 base respectively, with 16 bases between them. The length of the CDR3 is 16 residues. The CDR3 loop reads CASSLSSRDAKNIQYF. CDR3 bases: TGTGCCAGCAGCCTATCTTCCCGGGACGCCAAAAACATTCAGTACTTC.

This clonotype was seen at least ten times. This chain uses TRBV27 with TRBJ2-7, with 10 bases identical to TRBD1. The CDR3 length is 16 residues. V trimming: 1 base; J trimming: 4 bases; junction bases outside the gene matches: 7. Germline V gives CDR1 MNHEY, CDR2 SMNVEV (reference sequence). Here the CDR3 reads CASSLFPGTGAYEQYF. As DNA, the CDR3 is TGTGCCAGCAGTTTATTTCCCGGGACAGGGGCGTACGAGCAGTACTTC.

V and J are TRBV29-1 and TRBJ1-2, with 7 bases aligning to TRBD1. The CDR3 is made up of 15 amino acids. Germline V gene lookup returns CDR1 SQVTM and CDR2 ANQGSEA. The V gene end was trimmed by 7 bases and the J gene end by 0 bases; junction bases not matched to a gene: 11. Written as DNA, the CDR3 is TGCAGCGCTAGCGGAGGACAGGACCCTAACTATGGCTACACCTTC. Its protein product is CSASGGQDPNYGYTF.

This clonotype was observed a handful of times. The chain employs TRBV29-1 and TRBJ2-3, with 8 positions matching TRBD2. Germline V lookup: CDR1 SQVTM, CDR2 ANQGSEA. The CDR3 extends over 14 amino acids. V dropped 6 bases and J dropped 1; count of bases not matched to a gene: 6. The CDR3 loop is CSVPTSVGTDTQYF. The CDR3 coding sequence is TGCAGCGTCCCGACTAGCGTAGGCACAGATACGCAGTATTTT.

This clonotype was seen a few times. The chain uses TRBV5-1 and TRBJ2-1; 15 bases map to TRBD2. The CDR3 length is 16 residues. The J segment lost 8 bases and the V segment lost 2 bases, leaving 5 bases of the junction unmatched. Germline CDR1 SGHRS, CDR2 YFSETQ. This CDR3 is CASSLRTSGRVDEQFF. CDR3 DNA sequence: TGCGCCAGCAGCTTAAGGACTAGCGGGAGGGTAGATGAGCAGTTCTTC.

V gene TRBV4-2 combines with J gene TRBJ2-1, with 13 nucleotides matching TRBD2. Per the germline V gene, CDR1 is LGHNA and CDR2 is YNFKEQ. The CDR3 covers 21 residues. V was clipped by 0 bases and J by 0 bases; unmatched bases: 11. CDR3 DNA sequence: TGTGCCAGCAGCCAAGATGGGACTCAACTAGCGGGAGGGCCCTCCTACAATGAGCAGTTCTTC. Translated, it gives CASSQDGTQLAGGPSYNEQFF.

This clonotype was found many times. The V call is TRBV5-1, the J call TRBJ2-7; 10 positions agree with TRBD2. V trimming: 1 base; J trimming: 4 bases; junction bases outside the gene matches: 8. From germline, CDR1 is SGHRS and CDR2 YFSETQ. CDR3 length: 16 amino acids. The CDR3 DNA reads TGCGCCAGCAGCTTGTCCCCTAGCGGGAGTTCGTACGAGCAGTACTTC. It specifies CASSLSPSGSSYEQYF.

The chain couples TRBV9 to TRBJ2-7, with D possibly TRBD2 on 5 matching bases. Looked up from germline, CDR1 is SGDLS and CDR2 is YYNGEE. Trimming shortened V by 4 bases and J by 6 bases, and 14 bases separated the two germline ends. The CDR3 covers 13 residues. CDR3 in DNA: TGTGCCAGCAGCCCCCAATCTAGCTCCGAGCAGTACTTC. Translation: CASSPQSSSEQYF.

This clonotype was picked up a small number of times. The rearrangement uses TRBV27 and TRBJ1-1; 8 positions match TRBD1. V shed 5 bases and J 4 bases; nucleotides not matched to a gene: 9. CDR3 size: 15 residues. CDR1 and CDR2 from the germline V gene are MNHEY and SMNVEV (reference sequence). The CDR3 sequence is CASSRDPGGFTEAFF. The DNA for the CDR3 is TGTGCCAGCAGTCGTGACCCAGGGGGCTTCACTGAAGCTTTCTTT.

V gene TRBV7-9 combines with J gene TRBJ2-4, with unresolved D. V lost 2 bases and J 0 bases, leaving 5 bases between the germline ends. The CDR3 sequence is 14 residues long. CDR1 is SEHNR, CDR2 FQNEAQ, per germline (reference sequence). CDR3 protein: CASSLSEAKNIQYF. As DNA, the CDR3 is TGTGCCAGCAGCTTATCAGAAGCCAAAAACATTCAGTACTTC.

The chain couples TRBV27 to TRBJ2-7; 8 bases line up with TRBD2. This CDR3 is built from 15 residues. CDR1 is MNHEY, CDR2 SMNVEV, per germline (reference sequence). J lost 2 bases, V lost 6 bases, and 9 bases had no gene match. This chain's CDR3 is CASSYTSGLTYEQYF. The CDR3 coding sequence is TGTGCCAGCAGCTACACTAGCGGATTAACCTACGAGCAGTACTTC.

Details on this clonotype: This may come from a read error, since a much larger clone is one base off. The rearrangement uses TRBV6-2 or TRBV6-3 and TRBJ2-3, with unresolved D. The CDR3 has 13 amino acids. Germline lookup yields CDR1 MNHEY and CDR2 SVGEGT. Trimming removed 7 bases at V and 6 bases at J, with 14 bases between. CDR3 bases: TGTGCCAGCACCGATGCGATCAGGGATACGCAGTATTTT. Translating gives CASTDAIRDTQYF.

V is TRBV4-3 and J is TRBJ2-2; a weak D match, TRBD2 (5 bases). Trimming pared 2 bases from V and 7 bases from J, leaving 14 bases between. This CDR3 is 15 amino acids long. Germline CDR1 reads LGHNA; CDR2 reads YSLEER. The CDR3, as DNA: TGCGCCAGCAGCCAAAAAGGGAGTCGGGGCGGGGAGCTGTTTTTT. Its protein product is CASSQKGSRGGELFF.